One and the same sample provided the 20 T cell receptor beta chains below, sequenced in a study of blood T cell repertoires in COVID-19. The repertoire was sequenced with immunoSEQ multiplex PCR; TCRdb's copy has only in-frame clones and lacks some. The sample has about 240,000 clones, approximately 85% seen once. Material for sequencing was peripheral blood. The source is a woman aged 65 to 85 with acute or convalescent COVID-19.

The chain combines TRBV10-3 with TRBJ2-3; the match to TRBD1 covers 9 bases. Germline values: CDR1 ENHRY, CDR2 SYGVKD. J lost 5 bases, V lost 2 bases, and 2 bases had no gene match. This CDR3 contains 14 residues. CDR3 sequence (DNA): TGTGCCATCAGTGAGCGGGACAGGGAAGATACGCAGTATTTT. This gives the protein CAISERDREDTQYF.

The rearrangement links TRBV9 to TRBJ2-1; 12 bases fit TRBD2. The CDR3 extends over 16 amino acids. Trimming at V came to 2 bases and at J to 3 bases, leaving 3 bases not matched to a gene. Germline CDR1 and CDR2: SGDLS and YYNGEE. The CDR3 is CASSVSLAGGYNEQFF. CDR3 DNA: TGTGCCAGCAGCGTGTCACTAGCGGGGGGCTACAATGAGCAGTTCTTC.

This clone was counted once. The gene calls are TRBV5-1 and TRBJ2-7; TRBD1 matches at 9 bases. Germline V gene sequence: CDR1 SGHRS, CDR2 YFSETQ. This CDR3 contains 15 residues. The V gene end was trimmed by 1 base and the J gene end by 3 bases; junction bases not matched to a gene: 5. CDR3 protein: CASSLRTGAGYEQYF. CDR3 bases: TGCGCCAGCAGCTTGAGGACAGGGGCGGGCTACGAGCAGTACTTC. The full variable domain, with the rest looked up from reference TRBV5-1 and TRBJ2-7, is KAGVTQTPRYLIKTRGQQVTLSCSPISGHRSVSWYQQTPGQGLQFLFEYFSETQRNKGNFPGRFSGRQFSNSRSEMNVSTLELGDSALYLCASSLRTGAGYEQYFGPGTRLTVT.

This chain uses TRBV3-1 (or the pseudogene TRBV3-2) with TRBJ2-5; D is possibly TRBD2 (5 bases). CDR3 length equals 13 residues. Per the germline V gene, CDR1 is LGHDT and CDR2 is YNNKEL (reference sequence). V lost 4 bases and J lost 5, with 11 bases in between. As DNA, the CDR3 is TGTGCCAGCAGCCTACTAGGCTCCGAGACCCAGTACTTC. Translated, it gives CASSLLGSETQYF.

This clone was recorded many times. The genes are TRBV5-6 and TRBJ1-5; D perhaps matches TRBD1 (5 bases). The CDR3 loop spans 12 amino acids. Trimming cost V 2 bases and J 7 bases, with 7 bases left between them. The germline gives CDR1 SGHDT, CDR2 YYEEEE. The CDR3 spells CASSLRGQPQHF. CDR3 in DNA: TGTGCCAGCAGCTTAAGGGGCCAGCCCCAGCATTTT.

This clone showed up just a few times. The chain carries TRBV19 and TRBJ1-3, with D possibly being TRBD1 (5 bases). The CDR3 length is 15 residues. From germline, CDR1 is LNHDA and CDR2 SQIVND (reference sequence). Trimming shortened V by 5 bases and J by 0 bases, and 11 bases separated the two germline ends. The CDR3 loop reads CASSRGTFSGNTIYF. The CDR3 nucleotides are TGTGCCAGTAGTCGCGGGACCTTCTCTGGAAACACCATATATTTT.

The chain employs TRBV11-2 and TRBJ1-4, with D uncertain. Germline-derived CDR1 and CDR2 are SGHAT and FQNNGV. The CDR3 is 13 residues long. V dropped 1 base and J dropped 11 bases, with 11 bases sitting between them. The CDR3 reads CASSLGTTGKLFF. In DNA, the CDR3 is TGTGCCAGCAGCTTAGGGACGACGGGGAAACTGTTTTTT.

This chain connects TRBV30 to TRBJ2-6; D is unclear. CDR3 length equals 13 residues. The V gene's germline CDR1 is GTSNPN and CDR2 SVGIG (reference sequence). Trimming took off 8 bases at V and 2 bases at J, with 10 bases between the two ends. The CDR3 loop reads CASQVPGANVLTF. CDR3 DNA sequence: TGTGCCAGTCAGGTCCCTGGGGCCAACGTCCTGACTTTC.

The chain carries TRBV15 and TRBJ1-1, with 7 positions matching TRBD1. CDR1 and CDR2 (germline): LNHNV, YYDKDF (reference sequence). Trimming took 6 bases from V and 2 from J; bases not matched to a gene: 9. CDR3 size: 15 residues. The CDR3 coding sequence is TGTGCCACCAGTAGGACAGGTAGATTAAACACTGAAGCTTTCTTT. It translates to CATSRTGRLNTEAFF. Full variable domain (outside the CDR3, taken from reference TRBV15 and TRBJ1-1): DAMVIQNPRYQVTQFGKPVTLSCSQTLNHNVMYWYQQKSSQAPKLLFHYYDKDFNNEADTPDNFQSRRPNTSFCFLDIRSPGLGDTAMYLCATSRTGRLNTEAFFGQGTRLTVV.

V is TRBV7-2 and J is TRBJ2-3; D may be TRBD2 (5 bases). The CDR3 covers 15 residues. The V gene's germline CDR1 is SGHTA and CDR2 FQGNSA. V lost 2 bases, J lost 5 bases, and 14 bases lay in between. CDR3: CASSLTAGLGDTQYF. The CDR3 DNA sequence: TGTGCCAGCAGCTTAACGGCGGGTCTAGGAGATACGCAGTATTTT.

A remark on this clone: One end of the junction varies from germline; a read error may be responsible. The V and J genes are TRBV18 and TRBJ1-2; 7 bases match TRBD1. CDR1 KGHSH and CDR2 LQKENI come from the germline V gene. The CDR3 spans 13 residues. The DNA of the CDR3 is TGTGCCAGCTCACAGGGGGCTAAGTATGGCTACACCTTC. Its protein product is CASSQGAKYGYTF.

This clone was detected once. This chain connects TRBV25-1 to TRBJ1-1; the D is unclear. This CDR3 region has 13 residues. The germline gives CDR1 MGHDK, CDR2 SYGVNS. Trimming shortened V by 1 base and J by 5 bases, and 8 bases separated the two germline ends. The chain's CDR3 is CASSESWRTEAFF. The CDR3, as DNA: TGTGCCAGCAGTGAATCGTGGAGAACTGAAGCTTTCTTT. The whole variable domain, filled in from reference TRBV25-1 and TRBJ1-1, reads EADIYQTPRYLVIGTGKKITLECSQTMGHDKMYWYQQDPGMELHLIHYSYGVNSTEKGDLSSESTVSRIRTEHFPLTLESARPSHTSQYLCASSESWRTEAFFGQGTRLTVV.

The genes are TRBV7-9 and TRBJ2-1; TRBD2 agrees at 15 bases. The CDR3 has 19 amino acids. J lost 6 bases, V lost 5 bases, and 14 bases had no gene match. CDR1 and CDR2 (germline): SEHNR, FQNEAQ (reference sequence). The CDR3 DNA is TGTGCCAGCAGCAAGTGGACTAGCGGGGGGGTTTTTGAGGGCAATGAGCAGTTCTTC. It translates to CASSKWTSGGVFEGNEQFF. Combining the CDR3 with reference TRBV7-9 and TRBJ2-1 gives the whole variable domain DTGVSQNPRHKITKRGQNVTFRCDPISEHNRLYWYRQTLGQGPEFLTYFQNEAQLEKSRLLSDRFSAERPKGSFSTLEIQRTEQGDSAMYLCASSKWTSGGVFEGNEQFFGPGTRLTVL.

The rearrangement links TRBV19 to TRBJ1-1; no definite D call. Per germline, CDR1 LNHDA and CDR2 SQIVND (reference sequence). Between the trimmed V and J ends, which lost 7 bases and 5 bases, there was a span of 17 bases. This CDR3 has 14 amino acids. In DNA, the CDR3 is TGTGCCAGTATGAGCCGAGTCCGAGGAACTGAAGCTTTCTTT. It is translated as CASMSRVRGTEAFF. The full variable domain, with the rest looked up from reference TRBV19 and TRBJ1-1, is DGGITQSPKYLFRKEGQNVTLSCEQNLNHDAMYWYRQDPGQGLRLIYYSQIVNDFQKGDIAEGYSVSREKKESFPLTVTSAQKNPTAFYLCASMSRVRGTEAFFGQGTRLTVV.

The chain couples TRBV5-8 to TRBJ1-5; D is ambiguous. Germline V lookup: CDR1 SGHTS, CDR2 YDEGEE. Trimming took off 0 bases at V and 2 bases at J, with 12 bases between the two ends. There are 16 residues in the CDR3. The chain's CDR3 is CASSLGSVVGNQPQHF. CDR3 nucleotides: TGTGCCAGCAGCTTGGGTTCCGTCGTAGGCAATCAGCCCCAGCATTTT. Based on the CDR3 plus reference TRBV5-8 and TRBJ1-5, the full variable domain is EAGVTQSPTHLIKTRGQQATLRCSPISGHTSVYWYQQALGLGLQFLLWYDEGEERNRGNFPPRFSGRQFPNYSSELNVNALELEDSALYLCASSLGSVVGNQPQHFGDGTRLSIL.

The rearrangement links TRBV7-2 to TRBJ1-2, with D maybe TRBD1 (6 bases). Per germline, CDR1 SGHTA and CDR2 FQGNSA. The CDR3 extends over 15 amino acids. Deletions cut 4 bases from V and 3 bases from J, with 15 bases between. The CDR3 protein is CASSSRAGAHYGYTF. CDR3 DNA: TGTGCCAGCAGCTCAAGGGCAGGGGCACACTATGGCTACACCTTC.

The rearrangement joins TRBV7-8 to TRBJ1-4; 7 bases line up with TRBD1. V shed 0 bases, J shed 6 bases, and the junction held 4 bases outside the gene matches. Germline CDR1 and CDR2: SGHVS and FQNEAQ. This CDR3 is built from 15 residues. CDR3 in DNA: TGTGCCAGCAGCTTAGCGACAGGGTTCGATGAAAAACTGTTTTTT. As protein: CASSLATGFDEKLFF.

This chain links TRBV6-6 with TRBJ2-3, with 9 bases matching TRBD2. This CDR3 spans 16 amino acids. Germline V gene data show CDR1 as MNHNY and CDR2 as SVGAGI (reference sequence). J gave up 1 base and V 4 bases, and 6 bases lay outside the gene matches. The CDR3 is CASSFPASGGTDTQYF. CDR3 bases: TGTGCCAGCAGTTTCCCGGCTAGCGGGGGCACAGATACGCAGTATTTT.

The V gene is TRBV28, the J gene TRBJ2-7, with a weak D call TRBD2 (6 bases). V was clipped by 7 bases and J by 0 bases, with 13 bases between them. The CDR3 length is 14 residues. Looked up from germline, CDR1 is MDHEN and CDR2 is SYDVKM. The CDR3 loop is CASIPDGSSYEQYF. CDR3 nucleotides: TGTGCCAGCATCCCGGACGGGAGCTCCTACGAGCAGTACTTC.

CDR3 amino acids: CASSQWTANANYGYTF. The CDR3 coding sequence is TGTGCCAGCAGTCAATGGACAGCTAACGCTAACTATGGCTACACCTTC. The chain joins TRBV5-8 to TRBJ1-2; the D gene is possibly TRBD1 (6 bases). The CDR3 runs 16 residues. Trimming pared 5 bases from V and 0 bases from J, leaving 17 bases between. The germline V gene has CDR1 SGHTS and CDR2 YDEGEE.